This T cell receptor beta chain emerged from a study of radiotherapy plus CTLA-4 blockade in lung cancer. Looking at the study overall: There were objective responses in 15% to 20% of patients, and 31% had disease control. Whole-study results and caveats: An expansion of tumor-derived TCR clones occurred in blood after radiotherapy plus ipilimumab.

Sequencing used immunoSEQ multiplex PCR; TCRdb keeps in-frame clones, though not all of them. The sample carries around 99,000 clones, 80% to 90% recorded once. Ipilimumab CTLA-4 blockade and focal radiation were given to patients with chemo-refractory metastatic non-small-cell lung cancer. V was clipped by 4 bases and J by 10 bases, with 14 bases between them. The V gene's germline CDR1 is MGHRA and CDR2 YSYEKL. CDR3 length equals 14 residues. Concerning this clone itself: What it recognizes is unknown.

The V call is TRBV4-1, the J call TRBJ1-6, with D unclear. This receptor was identified in a human donor with non-small cell lung cancer that progressed on radiotherapy plus ipilimumab. The sequences come from peripheral blood, collected from a patient treated with radiotherapy plus ipilimumab. CDR3 residues: CASSPEGWESPLHF. The DNA for the CDR3 is TGCGCCAGCAGCCCGGAGGGTTGGGAATCACCCCTCCACTTT.